Following are 16 T cell receptor beta chains from one sample sequenced in a study of blood T cell repertoires in COVID-19. Profiled with immunoSEQ multiplex PCR; TCRdb holds only in-frame clones, not every one. Among 130,000 or so clones listed, about four fifths were seen once. Source material: peripheral blood. The receptors shown here come from a woman of 80 years or more with acute or convalescent COVID-19.

V usage is TRBV2 and J usage is TRBJ2-1, with 10 bases that match TRBD2. Germline V gene sequence: CDR1 SNHLY, CDR2 FYNNEI. V dropped 2 bases and J dropped 7; count of bases not matched to a gene: 8. CDR3 length equals 16 residues. This CDR3 is CASSEFLGLAQNEQFF. CDR3 in DNA: TGTGCCAGCAGTGAATTTTTGGGACTAGCGCAAAATGAGCAGTTCTTC.

This sequence joins TRBV10-3 and TRBJ1-2; D is perhaps TRBD1 (6 bases). This CDR3 has 13 residues. Germline V gene sequence: CDR1 ENHRY, CDR2 SYGVKD. V was trimmed by 10 bases and J by 6 bases, leaving 18 bases between them. CDR3 residues: CATHSGGAHGYTF. CDR3 nucleotides: TGTGCCACCCACTCCGGGGGGGCTCATGGCTACACCTTC.

CDR3 amino acids: CASSFRARPGGPVLNTGELFF. In DNA form, the CDR3 reads TGCGCCAGCAGCTTTCGAGCCAGACCCGGGGGGCCCGTGTTAAACACCGGGGAGCTGTTTTTT. This rearrangement joins TRBV5-1 to TRBJ2-2; tentative D call: TRBD2 (7 bases). V was cut by 2 bases and J by 2 bases, with 28 bases left in between. This CDR3 contains 21 residues. Germline V CDR1 and CDR2: SGHRS, YFSETQ.

This rearrangement joins TRBV7-9 to TRBJ2-7, with TRBD2 matching 11 bases. Trimming at V came to 0 bases and at J to 7 bases, leaving 8 bases not matched to a gene. CDR1 SEHNR and CDR2 FQNEAQ come from the germline V gene (reference sequence). The CDR3 is 16 residues long. The CDR3 coding sequence is TGTGCCAGCAGCTTAGCCGGGACTAGCGGTGGGATTGAGCAGTACTTC. It yields the protein CASSLAGTSGGIEQYF. The full variable domain, completed using reference TRBV7-9 and TRBJ2-7, is DTGVSQNPRHKITKRGQNVTFRCDPISEHNRLYWYRQTLGQGPEFLTYFQNEAQLEKSRLLSDRFSAERPKGSFSTLEIQRTEQGDSAMYLCASSLAGTSGGIEQYFGPGTRLTVT.

The chain joins TRBV5-1 to TRBJ1-4; D may be TRBD1 (5 bases). V lost 4 bases, J lost 6 bases, and 16 bases lay in between. This CDR3 spans 15 amino acids. Germline CDR1 and CDR2: SGHRS and YFSETQ. The CDR3 protein is CASSPWQPGDEKLFF. CDR3 sequence (DNA): TGCGCCAGCAGCCCCTGGCAACCGGGGGATGAAAAACTGTTTTTT.

V and J are TRBV6-1 and TRBJ1-6; TRBD1 agrees at 11 bases. The CDR3 sequence is 16 residues long. From germline, CDR1 is MNHNS and CDR2 SASEGT. The V and J ends lost 4 bases and 6 bases, in that order; junction bases with no gene match: 5. The CDR3 protein is CASSVRTGGPNSPLHF. CDR3 nucleotide sequence: TGTGCCAGCAGTGTGAGGACAGGGGGCCCTAATTCACCCCTCCACTTT.

This chain joins TRBV2 and TRBJ2-1, with TRBD2 matching over 7 bases. Germline V gives CDR1 SNHLY, CDR2 FYNNEI. The CDR3 contains 11 residues. After removal of 6 bases from V and 12 bases from J, the junction contained 5 bases not matched to a gene. CDR3 in DNA: TGTGCCAGCAGGGGGGAGGGAGGGCAGTTCTTC. Protein sequence: CASRGEGGQFF.

In nucleotides, the CDR3 is TGTGCCAGCAGCTTGGAGGACAGGGGGCTACGGGACACTGAAGCTTTCTTT. This encodes CASSLEDRGLRDTEAFF. The chain carries TRBV5-4 and TRBJ1-1; 11 positions match TRBD1. Trimming removed 0 bases from V and 3 bases from J; junction bases left unmatched: 7. The CDR3 is 17 residues long. Germline values: CDR1 SGHNT, CDR2 YYREEE (reference sequence).

V is TRBV10-1 and J is TRBJ1-2; D unclear. The germline V gene encodes CDR1 WNHNN and CDR2 SYGVQD (reference sequence). V was pared by 1 base and J by 5 bases, with 8 bases between. CDR3 length: 13 amino acids. The CDR3 DNA reads as TGCGCCAGCAGTGAGTATAACAGTTATGGCTACACCTTC. This translates into CASSEYNSYGYTF.

This clone was detected once. This rearrangement joins TRBV19 to TRBJ1-4, with TRBD1 matching over 8 bases. The CDR3 extends over 15 amino acids. Trimming removed 3 bases from V and 4 bases from J; junction bases left unmatched: 4. Germline V gives CDR1 LNHDA, CDR2 SQIVND (reference sequence). The CDR3 DNA reads as TGTGCCAGTAGTATCAGGGGGCGCGATAATGAAAAACTGTTTTTT. This codes for CASSIRGRDNEKLFF.

The chain is built from TRBV5-8 and TRBJ1-1, with 7 bases matching TRBD1. V was clipped by 0 bases and J by 1 base; unmatched bases: 3. The CDR3 is 15 residues long. CDR1 and CDR2 from the germline V gene are SGHTS and YDEGEE. The CDR3 sequence is CASSLEGTANTEAFF. The CDR3 nucleotides read TGTGCCAGCAGCTTGGAAGGGACAGCGAACACTGAAGCTTTCTTT. Combining the CDR3 with reference TRBV5-8 and TRBJ1-1 gives the whole variable domain EAGVTQSPTHLIKTRGQQATLRCSPISGHTSVYWYQQALGLGLQFLLWYDEGEERNRGNFPPRFSGRQFPNYSSELNVNALELEDSALYLCASSLEGTANTEAFFGQGTRLTVV.

The chain joins TRBV2 to TRBJ2-7; 10 bases map to TRBD1. The germline gives CDR1 SNHLY, CDR2 FYNNEI. V shed 8 bases, J shed 4 bases, and the junction held 14 bases outside the gene matches. CDR3 length equals 16 residues. CDR3 in amino acids: CASDTAGTGDLYEQYF. CDR3 nucleotides: TGTGCCAGCGATACCGCCGGGACAGGGGATTTGTACGAGCAGTACTTC.

Here the CDR3 reads CASSQDLTGSTGELFF. In DNA form, the CDR3 reads TGCGCCAGCAGCCAAGATTTGACAGGAAGCACCGGGGAGCTGTTTTTT. This sequence joins TRBV4-3 and TRBJ2-2, with a tentative D call TRBD1 (6 bases). CDR3 length equals 16 residues. The V gene lost 0 bases and the J gene lost 4 bases, with 12 bases spanning the gap. Germline V lookup: CDR1 LGHNA, CDR2 YSLEER.

The chain links TRBV30 to TRBJ1-2; D remains unclear. The V end was cut by 2 bases, the J end by 2 bases, with 3 bases between. This CDR3 region has 11 residues. Looked up from germline, CDR1 is GTSNPN and CDR2 is SVGIG (reference sequence). CDR3 sequence (DNA): TGTGCCTGGAGTCGGAACTATGGCTACACCTTC. Translating gives CAWSRNYGYTF.

The V gene is TRBV9, the J gene TRBJ1-1, with a weak D call TRBD1 (5 bases). Germline V gene sequence: CDR1 SGDLS, CDR2 YYNGEE. The CDR3 totals 15 residues. V dropped 4 bases and J dropped 4 bases, with 17 bases sitting between them. The CDR3 DNA reads TGTGCCAGCAGCCTTATGGCGGGGGGGGGCACTGAAGCTTTCTTT. Protein: CASSLMAGGGTEAFF.

This chain connects TRBV5-6 to TRBJ2-7; a weak D match, TRBD2 (5 bases). There are 14 residues in the CDR3. V lost 4 bases and J 6 bases, leaving 17 bases between the germline ends. In germline, CDR1 is SGHDT, CDR2 YYEEEE. DNA for the CDR3: TGTGCCAGCAGCCTCCCTAATAGGAGGCGCGAGCAGTACTTC. Encoded protein: CASSLPNRRREQYF.